This note documents a single T cell receptor beta chain sequence. The total RNA that was extracted per sample amounted to at least 5.5 micrograms. With a J-beta primer mix and a sample-barcoded 5' primer, a second PCR ran 7 to 11 cycles. Each TCR beta cDNA got a 12-nucleotide random molecular identifier. Each CDR3 protein is one row after TCRdb ran MiXCR on the 5' RACE reads. Altogether about 670,000 distinct CDR3 sequences are present, more than 45% being singletons, with the ten largest covering about 13%. This entry is derived from a study of blood T cells in healthy people across ages. The CDR3 is 14 amino acids. Trimming took 6 bases from V and 3 from J, leaving 12 bases between them.

Sequencing used blood. The J gene is TRBJ1-3, the V gene TRBV12-3 or TRBV12-4, with no clear D. The source of this sequence is a woman over 75 in good health. Written as DNA, the CDR3 is TGTGCCAGCAGCCACAGTGACCTTGGAAACACCATATATTTT. This codes for CASSHSDLGNTIYF.